This T cell receptor (beta chain) appears in the sequencing data of a study of blood T cell repertoires in COVID-19 (dated by TCRdb to the early 2020s). At the level of the whole study: Samples covering the acute and convalescent phases of COVID-19 were provided by collaborators in the United States, Italy and Spain. The prospective study material was composed of cDNA or gDNA derived from T cells, B-cell-depleted T cells, or PBMCs. Deeply sampled blood TCRbeta repertoires from subjects exposed to, actively infected with, or recovered from COVID-19 were included in the dataset. The repertoires were released in a freely available public database intended as a resource for research on the immune response to SARS-CoV-2. The samples were drawn from two sources: the first 160 participants of the ongoing ImmuneRACE study, and 1,200 or so subjects contributed by 6 global collaborators. Sample metadata almost always included a de-identified subject ID, COVID-19 status, age in years and sex. Where available, HLA class I and class II types were taken from metadata supplied by the sample provider and were not determined by assay-based typing. The full study reports these points: The quantity of clinical and demographic metadata differed by source and by participant and was supplied without curation.

Samples from volunteer blood donors who had recovered from COVID-19 were contributed by a second Seattle source. Collaborating institutions collected whole blood in K2EDTA tubes following their own protocols. For TCRbeta analysis, collaborators shipped samples as frozen whole blood, isolated PBMCs, or DNA extracted from either of those sample types. As regards this clone: The specificity of this receptor is unknown. No base quality values were provided; no much bigger clone lies one nucleotide off.

TCRbeta CDR3 regions were amplified from genomic DNA by means of the immunoSEQ Assay, a bias-controlled multiplex PCR. On the study's bioinformatics: The number of nucleated cells in each sample was estimated by amplification of reference gene primers within the assay. To quantify the absolute abundance of each unique TCRbeta CDR3 rearrangement, sequence reads were collapsed and filtered. For each sample, productive Simpson clonality was calculated as the square root of Simpson's diversity index across productive rearrangements. TCRdb provides this immuneACCESS table in a form limited to in-frame rearrangements. Some clones are lacking; in checked studies, under half of them reflect an unresolved V gene, and why the rest are absent is not known. D and trimming were read from the DNA, whereas the V and J calls and clone size are those reported in that table. The sample table records about 260,000 clones; roughly four fifths of these occur just once. Approximately 9% of the sample goes to the ten largest clones.

Spanning cysteine to phenylalanine, the CDR3 consists of 17 amino acids. Only CDR3 DNA remains: 51 bases, in frame from the first base. Trimming removed 3 bases from V and 3 bases from J; the gene matches leave 7 bases unexplained. Reading the germline V gene gives CDR1 LGHNA and CDR2 YNFKEQ. The chain links TRBV4-2 with TRBJ2-1; TRBD2 aligns with 11 central bases. Specimen: peripheral blood. The origin of this receptor is a woman in her forties or fifties who had recovered from COVID-19. DNA sequence: TGTGCCAGCAGCCACCCCGGCGGGACTAGCGGCTACAATGAGCAGTTCTTC. It is translated as CASSHPGGTSGYNEQFF.